These T cell receptor beta chains were read from a single sample in a study of shared clonotypes between healthy human individuals. Sequencing used immunoSEQ multiplex PCR; TCRdb keeps in-frame clones, though not all of them. Of a few hundred thousand clones detected, over 65% appear once; the ten largest clones hold 10% to 13%. The sample consisted of memory CD4+ T cells sorted from blood. The receptors shown here come from a man under 40 in good health. The CDR3 runs from the conserved cysteine through the conserved F or W. Fields, in order: V gene, J gene, D gene, clone size, CDR3 protein, CDR3 DNA. D genes are given only for firm matches. Size is stated for part of the rows, as once, few or many counts, or as a class when the clone is expanded.

V gene: TRBV11-3; J gene: TRBJ2-7; D gene: -; clone size: few; CDR3 protein: CASSLRGGEQYF; CDR3 DNA: TGTGCCAGCAGCTTGAGGGGAGGCGAGCAGTACTTC
V gene: TRBV4-3; J gene: TRBJ1-5; D gene: -; clone size: few; CDR3 protein: CASSQAFGSNNQPQHF; CDR3 DNA: TGCGCCAGCAGCCAGGCTTTCGGTTCTAACAATCAGCCCCAGCATTTT
V gene: TRBV30; J gene: TRBJ2-7; D gene: -; clone size: -; CDR3 protein: CAWSVGSYEQYF; CDR3 DNA: TGTGCCTGGAGTGTGGGATCCTACGAGCAGTACTTC
V gene: TRBV6-1; J gene: TRBJ2-2; D gene: -; clone size: -; CDR3 protein: CASSDQGTGELFF; CDR3 DNA: TGTGCCAGCAGTGACCAGGGGACCGGGGAGCTGTTTTTT
V gene: TRBV7-8; J gene: TRBJ2-2; D gene: -; clone size: -; CDR3 protein: CASIVKQNTGELFF; CDR3 DNA: TGTGCCAGCATCGTTAAACAGAACACCGGGGAGCTGTTTTTT
V gene: TRBV28; J gene: TRBJ2-3; D gene: TRBD2; clone size: -; CDR3 protein: CASTGTSGRSINTDTQYF; CDR3 DNA: TGTGCCAGCACCGGGACTAGCGGGAGATCGATAAACACAGATACGCAGTATTTT
V gene: TRBV13; J gene: TRBJ2-5; D gene: -; clone size: few; CDR3 protein: CASSPRKGTQYF; CDR3 DNA: TGTGCCAGCAGCCCAAGGAAGGGGACCCAGTACTTC
V gene: TRBV7-8; J gene: TRBJ2-1; D gene: TRBD2; clone size: -; CDR3 protein: CASSLGTSGNNEQFF; CDR3 DNA: TGTGCCAGCAGCTTAGGGACTAGCGGGAACAATGAGCAGTTCTTC
V gene: TRBV19; J gene: TRBJ1-4; D gene: TRBD1; clone size: -; CDR3 protein: CASSNYRGLKKLFF; CDR3 DNA: TGTGCCAGTAGTAATTACAGGGGGCTGAAAAAACTGTTTTTT
V gene: TRBV19; J gene: TRBJ2-3; D gene: -; clone size: -; CDR3 protein: CASSQWGARTDTQYF; CDR3 DNA: TGTGCCAGTAGTCAATGGGGGGCAAGGACAGATACGCAGTATTTT
V gene: TRBV10-3; J gene: TRBJ2-4; D gene: TRBD2; clone size: -; CDR3 protein: CAISGDSGISKNIQYF; CDR3 DNA: TGTGCCATCAGTGGGGATAGCGGGATATCCAAAAACATTCAGTACTTC
V gene: TRBV7-3; J gene: TRBJ1-1; D gene: -; clone size: -; CDR3 protein: CASNQGLRGGEAFF; CDR3 DNA: TGTGCCAGCAACCAAGGCCTCCGGGGAGGTGAAGCTTTCTTT
V gene: TRBV7-2; J gene: TRBJ2-1; D gene: -; clone size: -; CDR3 protein: CASNPRVTYNEQFF; CDR3 DNA: TGTGCCAGCAATCCCCGGGTCACCTACAATGAGCAGTTCTTC
V gene: TRBV6-1; J gene: TRBJ2-5; D gene: -; clone size: -; CDR3 protein: CASSGTSQETQYF; CDR3 DNA: TGTGCCAGCAGCGGAACTTCGCAAGAGACCCAGTACTTC
V gene: TRBV6-6; J gene: TRBJ2-5; D gene: -; clone size: -; CDR3 protein: CASSYPGSETQYF; CDR3 DNA: TGTGCCAGCAGTTACCCCGGAAGCGAGACCCAGTACTTC
V gene: TRBV6-1; J gene: TRBJ2-7; D gene: -; clone size: few; CDR3 protein: CASSEGRYEQYF; CDR3 DNA: TGTGCCAGCAGTGAAGGGCGGTACGAGCAGTACTTC
V gene: TRBV7-8; J gene: TRBJ1-3; D gene: -; clone size: once; CDR3 protein: CASSDSGGANTIYF; CDR3 DNA: TGTGCCAGCAGCGATTCGGGCGGGGCCAACACCATATATTTT
V gene: TRBV4-1; J gene: TRBJ2-2; D gene: -; clone size: -; CDR3 protein: CASSRMVTGELFF; CDR3 DNA: TGCGCCAGCAGCCGCATGGTCACCGGGGAGCTGTTTTTT
V gene: TRBV27; J gene: TRBJ1-4; D gene: -; clone size: -; CDR3 protein: CASSPTGGRLANEKLFF; CDR3 DNA: TGTGCCAGCAGTCCTACGGGGGGGCGGTTGGCTAATGAAAAACTGTTTTTT
V gene: TRBV5-1; J gene: TRBJ2-5; D gene: -; clone size: -; CDR3 protein: CASSLGLARGDTQETQYF; CDR3 DNA: TGCGCCAGCAGCTTGGGCCTAGCCCGAGGTGATACACAAGAGACCCAGTACTTC
V gene: TRBV15; J gene: TRBJ2-7; D gene: TRBD2; clone size: -; CDR3 protein: CATSIRTSGSEQYF; CDR3 DNA: TGTGCCACCAGCATTAGGACTAGCGGGAGCGAGCAGTACTTC
V gene: TRBV18; J gene: TRBJ1-2; D gene: TRBD1; clone size: -; CDR3 protein: CASSRDGTVYGYTF; CDR3 DNA: TGTGCCAGCTCCAGGGACGGGACAGTTTATGGCTACACCTTC